The clone carrying this TCR beta chain occurred a few times. Germline CDR1 and CDR2: SGHTA and FQGTGA. Trimming at V came to 4 bases and at J to 9 bases, leaving 16 bases not matched to a gene. The CDR3 length is 17 residues. Authors' methods: It was from reference gene primer amplification that nucleated cell counts were estimated. The table came from immunoSEQ multiplex PCR; TCRdb's copy has only in-frame clones and leaves some out. D and trimming were read from the DNA, whereas the V and J calls and clone size are those reported in that table. This table has around 28,000 clones, around four fifths appearing once. The source of the sample is a study of blood T cell repertoires in COVID-19. Study context: The United States, Italy and Spain were the sources of the acute and convalescent COVID-19 samples. PBMCs, B-cell-depleted T cells, or T cells were the source of the cDNA or gDNA that made up the material.

Sequencing was performed on peripheral blood. The chain joins TRBV7-3 to TRBJ2-1, with 9 bases lining up with TRBD2. The TCR sequence derives from a man in his sixties or seventies with acute or convalescent COVID-19. The CDR3 sequence is CASSSLASGRQVGEQFF. CDR3 sequence (DNA): TGTGCCAGCAGCTCGTTAGCCAGCGGGAGGCAGGTGGGTGAGCAGTTCTTC.